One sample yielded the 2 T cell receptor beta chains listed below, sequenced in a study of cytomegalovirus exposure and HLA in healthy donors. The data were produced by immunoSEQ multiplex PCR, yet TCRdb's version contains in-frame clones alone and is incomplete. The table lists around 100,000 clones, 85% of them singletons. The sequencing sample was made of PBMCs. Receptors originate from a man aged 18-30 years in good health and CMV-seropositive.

CDR3 loop: CASRDSINNEQFF. CDR3 DNA sequence: TGCGCCAGCAGGGACAGTATCAACAATGAGCAGTTCTTC. The chain employs TRBV5-1 and TRBJ2-1, with D maybe TRBD1 (6 bases). The germline gives CDR1 SGHRS, CDR2 YFSETQ. Trimming took off 5 bases at V and 5 bases at J, with 11 bases between the two ends. CDR3 size: 13 residues.

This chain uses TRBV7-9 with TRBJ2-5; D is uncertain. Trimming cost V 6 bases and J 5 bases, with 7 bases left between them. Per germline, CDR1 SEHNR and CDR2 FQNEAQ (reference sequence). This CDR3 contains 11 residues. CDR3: CASRLEETQYF. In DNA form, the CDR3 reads TGTGCCAGCAGGCTCGAGGAGACCCAGTACTTC.